Listed here is a single TCR beta chain. Its recognized antigen is unknown. The input lacks base qualities; no much larger clone sits a single base away. Deletion took 6 bases off V and 8 bases off J, with a span of 8 bases between the germline ends. CDR1 and CDR2 (LGHNA, YNFKEQ) derive from the germline V gene. The CDR3 covers 11 residues, taking in both the cysteine and the phenylalanine. CDR3 DNA is the only sequence kept; it has 33 bases, read in frame from the first base. This entry comes from a study of T cell responses to AZD1222 COVID-19 vaccine (dated by TCRdb to 2020 to 2022). For the study in its entirety: TCR sequencing covered more than 230 trial participants: 200 to 220 given two doses of AZD1222 and 26 given two doses of MenACWY control vaccine. Enrollment into the trials was organized by age into subgroups of 18-55, 56-69 and 70-plus years, and those subgroups contained roughly 150, 30 and 60 TCR-sequenced participants, respectively.

The CDR3 regions of human TCRbeta chains were subjected to immunosequencing. As for the authors' bioinformatics: Repertoire TCRs were matched against a reference library of SARS-CoV-2-specific TCRs generated with the MIRA antigen-specificity platform. Breadth was defined as the fraction of unique TCRs that were SARS-CoV-2-associated. Depth was defined as the fraction of total T cells that were SARS-CoV-2-associated. Each spike-specific TCR was assigned to its reactive spike region and to a CD4 or CD8 class using the MIRA data. Log10-transformed breadth and depth values were compared by one-way ANOVA with Sidak's multiple comparisons tests. This is the immuneACCESS table as TCRdb keeps it, with only in-frame sequences that have V and J called. A part of the clones is gone; compared with another copy, unresolved V genes explain less than half, and the rest is unexplained. That table supplies the V and J calls and clone size; D and trimming were determined from the DNA. For this sample there are roughly 200,000 clones; just under 95% appear just once. The ten largest account for 0.8% to 1.3% of the sample.

Broad study findings and their caveats: In the small 56-69-year group, the increase in depth fell short of significance, most likely because of low power. Vaccine-associated CD4 TCRs spanned the whole spike protein, with dominant responses in regions 160-218 and 743-854. No day 14 peak-response samples were available, so repertoires were characterized only after the peak T cell response. Conclusions about previously exposed vaccinees were limited because only six or seven AZD1222 recipients were SARS-CoV-2 seropositive at baseline. Nearly half of unique spike-specific TCRs reportedly recognized epitopes outside regions mutated in the B.1.351 and B.1.1.7 variants. Most participants were white British and females outnumbered males, and the authors suggested that clonal diversity may have been underestimated. After two AZD1222 doses, both the breadth and the depth of spike-specific TCRs were significantly higher than at day 0 and than in MenACWY recipients.

This specimen's time point label, interpreted: about 28 days (+/-7) after the second vaccine dose. What this sample's treatment or condition label stands for: meningococcal conjugate vaccine given as trial control. Samples from vaccinated people were obtained from the UK trials COV001 and COV002, which included a single-blind randomized controlled phase 2/3 trial of AZD1222 (ChAdOx1 nCoV-19) in healthy adults. Trial participant PBMC samples were collected at day 0 and day 28 after the second dose for TCRbeta chain sequencing. The receptor comes from an adult who received the MenACWY meningococcal vaccine as a control. The sequences come from peripheral blood, collected 28 days after the second dose of the MenACWY control vaccine. This receptor chain uses TRBV4-2 and TRBJ2-1; TRBD2 is a weak D gene call, 5 bases matching. The CDR3 amino acid sequence is: CASRSGYEQFF. DNA sequence: TGTGCCAGCAGATCGGGATATGAGCAGTTCTTC.